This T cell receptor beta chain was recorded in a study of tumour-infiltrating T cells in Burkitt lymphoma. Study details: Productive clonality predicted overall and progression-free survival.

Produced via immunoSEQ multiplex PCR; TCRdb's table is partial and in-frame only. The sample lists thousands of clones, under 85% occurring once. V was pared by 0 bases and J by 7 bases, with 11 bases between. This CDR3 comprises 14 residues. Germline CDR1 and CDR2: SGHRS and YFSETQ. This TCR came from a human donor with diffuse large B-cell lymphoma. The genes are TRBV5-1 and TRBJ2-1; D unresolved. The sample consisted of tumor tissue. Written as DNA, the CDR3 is TGCGCCAGCAGCTTGGGGTCGGCTCGAAATGAGCAGTTCTTC. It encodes CASSLGSARNEQFF.